These 14 T cell receptor beta chains were all obtained from the same sample, sequenced in a study of Ad26.COV2.S vaccination and SARS-CoV-2 variants. As for treatment: around 19 received Ad26.COV2.S at low or high dose, single or two shots; several received placebo; per-sample allocation not given. Sampling was done on day 63 after the first vaccine or placebo injection. This table comes from immunoSEQ multiplex PCR, and its TCRdb copy is limited to in-frame clones, with some not included. The repertoire holds roughly 350,000 clones, around 89% seen once, with approximately 4.5% in the top ten. The sample was peripheral blood, taken in a trial of Ad26.COV2.S vaccine versus placebo. These receptors originate from a person aged 18 to 59 who received the Ad26.COV2.S COVID-19 vaccine or a placebo.

With regard to this clone: One base away lies a much larger clone, so this may be a sequencing read error. This chain links TRBV14 with TRBJ1-1; unclear D gene. The CDR3 length is 13 residues. V was trimmed by 5 bases and J by 0 bases, leaving 7 bases between them. Germline CDR1 SGHDN, CDR2 FVKESK. The CDR3 DNA follows: TGTGCCAGCAGCTCGACGGTGAACACTGAAGCTTTCTTT. Translating it yields CASSSTVNTEAFF. Full variable domain (remainder filled in from reference TRBV14 and TRBJ1-1): EAGVTQFPSHSVIEKGQTVTLRCDPISGHDNLYWYRRVMGKEIKFLLHFVKESKQDESGMPNNRFLAERTGGTYSTLKVQPAELEDSGVYFCASSSTVNTEAFFGQGTRLTVV.

This clone was recorded once. The chain couples TRBV5-1 to TRBJ2-1; D gene ambiguous. Looked up from germline, CDR1 is SGHRS and CDR2 is YFSETQ. Trimming pared 2 bases from V and 8 bases from J, leaving 14 bases between. This CDR3 has 14 amino acids. CDR3 DNA sequence: TGCGCCAGCAGCTTACAACGACGGGCCCATGAGCAGTTCTTC. This gives the protein CASSLQRRAHEQFF.

The chain employs TRBV4-2 and TRBJ1-5; the match to TRBD1 covers 7 bases. This CDR3 contains 15 residues. Germline V gene sequence: CDR1 LGHNA, CDR2 YNFKEQ. Trimming at V came to 0 bases and at J to 2 bases, leaving 1 base not matched to a gene. The CDR3 bases are TGTGCCAGCAGCCAAGAAGACAGGGGCAATCAGCCCCAGCATTTT. Its translation is CASSQEDRGNQPQHF.

The chain links TRBV2 to TRBJ1-6, with TRBD1 as a possible D gene (5 bases). The ends were cut back, 3 bases at V and 3 bases at J, with 9 bases in the middle. The CDR3 has 15 residues. Germline V lookup: CDR1 SNHLY, CDR2 FYNNEI. CDR3 amino acids: CASSDRAFYNSPLHF. In DNA, the CDR3 is TGTGCCAGCAGTGACAGGGCTTTCTATAATTCACCCCTCCACTTT.

The V call is TRBV5-1, the J call TRBJ1-1, with D maybe TRBD1 (5 bases). The CDR3 contains 16 residues. Trimming shortened V by 4 bases and J by 6 bases, and 22 bases separated the two germline ends. Germline V gives CDR1 SGHRS, CDR2 YFSETQ. The CDR3 sequence: CASSPKQGPPPAEAFF. DNA for the CDR3: TGCGCCAGCAGCCCCAAGCAGGGTCCTCCCCCGGCTGAAGCTTTCTTT.

The CDR3 region has the DNA TGTGCCAGCAGCTTGGTGAGGGCAGATACGCAGTATTTT. This translates into CASSLVRADTQYF. The chain is built from TRBV5-4 and TRBJ2-3; weak D call: TRBD2 (5 bases). V lost 0 bases to trimming and J lost 4 bases, with 6 bases between them. Germline values: CDR1 SGHNT, CDR2 YYREEE (reference sequence). The CDR3 loop spans 13 amino acids.

This chain uses TRBV10-3 with TRBJ1-1; D is uncertain. Trimming left V 3 bases short and J 1 base short, with 15 bases between. Germline assignment: CDR1 ENHRY and CDR2 SYGVKD. This CDR3 contains 16 residues. The CDR3 DNA reads as TGTGCCATCAGTGACACCCTCACAACGACGAACACTGAAGCTTTCTTT. This codes for CAISDTLTTTNTEAFF.

The chain uses TRBV19 and TRBJ2-5, with D unclear. Germline CDR1 is LNHDA and CDR2 is SQIVND (reference sequence). The CDR3 covers 14 residues. V lost 2 bases and J 1 base, leaving 8 bases between the germline ends. The CDR3 nucleotides read TGTGCCAGTAGTATAAGGAACAGCCAAGAGACCCAGTACTTC. This codes for CASSIRNSQETQYF.

The V and J genes are TRBV18 and TRBJ1-1; D is unclear. The CDR3 spans 14 residues. The V end lost 4 bases, the J end lost 1 base, and 10 bases lay between the germline ends. Germline V gene lookup returns CDR1 KGHSH and CDR2 LQKENI. The CDR3 region is CASSLSDQNTEAFF. The CDR3 DNA follows: TGTGCCAGCTCACTATCGGACCAGAACACTGAAGCTTTCTTT.

The V gene is TRBV19, the J gene TRBJ1-6; no clear D. CDR1 is LNHDA and CDR2 is SQIVND in the germline V gene (reference sequence). The CDR3 is made up of 12 amino acids. V gave up 6 bases and J gave up 8 bases, with 8 bases separating them. The CDR3 reads CASRDRYSPLHF. DNA for the CDR3: TGTGCCAGTAGGGACCGCTATTCACCCCTCCACTTT.

The chain links TRBV5-1 to TRBJ2-1, with 14 bases identical to TRBD2. Germline CDR1 and CDR2: SGHRS and YFSETQ. The junction had 7 bases not matched to a gene; V was cut back by 4 bases and J by 4 bases. There are 17 residues in the CDR3. The CDR3 DNA follows: TGCGCCAGCAGCAGCGGGACTAGCGGGAGAGGATACAATGAGCAGTTCTTC. Translation: CASSSGTSGRGYNEQFF. Full variable domain (missing parts from reference TRBV5-1 and TRBJ2-1): KAGVTQTPRYLIKTRGQQVTLSCSPISGHRSVSWYQQTPGQGLQFLFEYFSETQRNKGNFPGRFSGRQFSNSRSEMNVSTLELGDSALYLCASSSGTSGRGYNEQFFGPGTRLTVL.

CDR3 amino acids: CASSSGTDGEKLFF. The CDR3 bases are TGTGCCAGCAGCTCAGGGACAGACGGGGAAAAACTGTTTTTT. The J gene is TRBJ1-4, the V gene TRBV7-9, with 7 bases aligning to TRBD1. The J segment lost 8 bases and the V segment lost 4 bases, leaving 7 bases of the junction unmatched. Germline V gene data show CDR1 as SEHNR and CDR2 as FQNEAQ (reference sequence). The CDR3 runs to 14 residues.

The chain has TRBV9 and TRBJ1-1, with TRBD1 matching over 7 bases. Germline loops: CDR1 SGDLS, CDR2 YYNGEE. The length of the CDR3 is 13 residues. V lost 4 bases and J lost 4; bases outside the gene matches: 4. CDR3 protein: CASSTRQGTEAFF. Here the CDR3 DNA reads TGTGCCAGCAGCACCCGACAGGGCACTGAAGCTTTCTTT. The whole variable domain, remainder taken from reference TRBV9 and TRBJ1-1, is DSGVTQTPKHLITATGQRVTLRCSPRSGDLSVYWYQQSLDQGLQFLIQYYNGEERAKGNILERFSAQQFPDLHSELNLSSLELGDSALYFCASSTRQGTEAFFGQGTRLTVV.

This rearrangement joins TRBV14 to TRBJ1-3; tentatively, D is TRBD1 (6 bases). This CDR3 is built from 14 residues. Germline V gene sequence: CDR1 SGHDN, CDR2 FVKESK. V shed 4 bases and J shed 4 bases, with 11 bases lying between them. CDR3 residues: CASSRRGSGNTIYF. DNA for the CDR3: TGTGCCAGCAGCCGCAGGGGTAGCGGAAACACCATATATTTT.